A selection of T cell receptor beta chains follows, all from one sample in a study of shared clonotypes between healthy human individuals. Sequencing used immunoSEQ multiplex PCR; TCRdb keeps in-frame clones, though not all of them. The data contain 2 million to 3 million clones, approximately 92% of them singletons. What was sequenced was naive CD4+ T cells sorted from blood. The receptors originated from a man between 18 and 29 years old in good health. CDR3s include the opening cysteine and the closing phenylalanine or tryptophan. A D gene is named only where the DNA matches it firmly. Clone size, where shown, is once, few, many, or a class for clones that have expanded.

V gene	J gene	clone size	D gene	CDR3 DNA	CDR3 protein
TRBV2	TRBJ1-3	once	-	TGTGCCAGCAGTGATAGTCGCTCTGGAAACACCATATATTTT	CASSDSRSGNTIYF
TRBV4-2	TRBJ1-4	-	-	TGTGCCAGCAGCCAAGATCGGGGGGGTTTTGAAAAACTGTTTTTT	CASSQDRGGFEKLFF
TRBV21-1	TRBJ1-6	-	-	TGTGCCAGCAGCAAAGGAATCAGGCGAAGCTCCTATAATTCACCCCTCCACTTT	CASSKGIRRSSYNSPLHF
TRBV10-3	TRBJ1-3	-	-	TGTGCCATCAGTGAGTCGTTTCTCCCTCGGACCAGCTCTGGAAACACCATATATTTT	CAISESFLPRTSSGNTIYF
TRBV20-1	TRBJ1-2	-	-	TGCAGTGCTGGAAACTCAGGAGGCTACACCTTC	CSAGNSGGYTF
TRBV11-2	TRBJ2-7	-	-	TGTGCCAGCAGTCAGGGAAGCGTCTACGAGCAGTACTTC	CASSQGSVYEQYF
TRBV6-1	TRBJ2-4	-	-	TGTGCCAGCAGTGAACCCCTAGCCAAAAACATTCAGTACTTC	CASSEPLAKNIQYF
TRBV25-1	TRBJ2-7	-	-	TGTGCCAGCAGTGTAGGGGCCTACGAGCAGTACTTC	CASSVGAYEQYF
TRBV4-1	TRBJ2-3	-	TRBD1	TGCGCCAGCAGCCAAGAGACAGGGGATCCCGCAGATACGCAGTATTTT	CASSQETGDPADTQYF
TRBV7-9	TRBJ1-4	-	-	TGTGCCAGCAGTACGGGACTTAGGGGGGAAAAACTGTTTTTT	CASSTGLRGEKLFF
TRBV9	TRBJ2-4	-	TRBD2	TGTGCCAGCAGCGGGTCCCGGGGGGACGCGGGTGTGTACATTCAGTACTTC	CASSGSRGDAGVYIQYF
TRBV10-3	TRBJ2-7	-	-	TGTGCCATCAGTGATCGTAAGGCCTGGACCACCTACGAGCAGTACTTC	CAISDRKAWTTYEQYF
TRBV9	TRBJ2-3	-	-	TGTGCCAGCAGCGTTCTCCCCGGGTCTAGCACAGATACGCAGTATTTT	CASSVLPGSSTDTQYF
TRBV5-1	TRBJ2-5	-	TRBD2	TGCGCCAGCAGACGACTAGCGGGAGTAGCGGAACGGGAGACCCAGTACTTC	CASRRLAGVAERETQYF
TRBV18	TRBJ2-5	-	-	TGTGCCAGCTCACAGGGGCCCCAAGAGACCCAGTACTTC	CASSQGPQETQYF
TRBV28	TRBJ1-6	-	-	TGTGCCAGCACTGACCGGGGACCAACCCATTCACCCCTCCACTTT	CASTDRGPTHSPLHF
TRBV28	TRBJ2-3	-	-	TGTGCCAGCACCCTATCAGGCGATTACACAGATACGCAGTATTTT	CASTLSGDYTDTQYF
TRBV30	TRBJ2-7	-	-	TGTGCCTGGAGTGCGGGTAAGGTAGCTTACGAGCAGTACTTC	CAWSAGKVAYEQYF
TRBV29-1	TRBJ1-1	once	TRBD1	TGCAGCACAGACAGGGGGCTCACTGAAGCTTTCTTT	CSTDRGLTEAFF
TRBV27	TRBJ2-6	-	TRBD1	TGTGCCAGCAGTCAGGGGACAGGGGTCCTTCCTGGGGCCAACGTCCTGACTTTC	CASSQGTGVLPGANVLTF
TRBV2	TRBJ1-1	once	-	TGTGCCAGCAGTCTAGACAGTATCAACACTGAAGCTTTCTTT	CASSLDSINTEAFF
TRBV2	TRBJ1-6	-	TRBD1	TGTGCCAGCAGGGGGGACAGGGGATTTTCACCCCTCCACTTT	CASRGDRGFSPLHF
TRBV30	TRBJ2-7	-	TRBD2	TGTGCCTGGAGACTAGCGGGAGACTACGAGCAGTACTTC	CAWRLAGDYEQYF
TRBV30	TRBJ1-3	-	TRBD1	TGTGCCTGGAGTGGCCGGGACAGGGGGATCCTTTCTGGAAACACCATATATTTT	CAWSGRDRGILSGNTIYF
TRBV7-9	TRBJ2-3	once	-	TGTGCCAGCAGCTCCACGAGGCCCAGCACAGATACGCAGTATTTT	CASSSTRPSTDTQYF
TRBV9	TRBJ1-4	once	-	TGTGCCAGCAGCGTAGAAGCCGATAATGAAAAACTGTTTTTT	CASSVEADNEKLFF
TRBV9	TRBJ2-1	-	-	TGTGCCAGCAGCGAAGGGGGGACCAGCTACAATGAGCAGTTCTTC	CASSEGGTSYNEQFF
TRBV5-1	TRBJ1-1	-	-	TGCGCCAGCAGCCGTTCATTAGACACCTTGAACACTGAAGCTTTCTTT	CASSRSLDTLNTEAFF
TRBV7-2	TRBJ1-1	-	-	TGTGCCAGCAGCCCCTCGAGTGGCCGGAACACTGAAGCTTTCTTT	CASSPSSGRNTEAFF
TRBV18	TRBJ2-7	-	TRBD2	TGTGCCAGCTCACCAGGGACTACGGACCACGAGCAGTACTTC	CASSPGTTDHEQYF
TRBV19	TRBJ2-2	-	TRBD1	TGTGCCAGTAGTATAGTAGGGGCAGGGGGCTACACCGGGGAGCTGTTTTTT	CASSIVGAGGYTGELFF